These 8 T cell receptor beta chains came from one sample sequenced in a study of spatial heterogeneity in lung cancer. TCRdb redid the calling of the 5' RACE reads with MiXCR, one entry per CDR3 protein. Seen here are 90,000 or so distinct CDR3 sequences, approximately 8.5% observed once, and the top ten hold about 7%. Time point of the sample: sample taken at primary tumor resection. No cells were sorted before sequencing. The whole RNA sequenced was extracted from tumor, nontumor lung or frozen PBMC. The source was PBMCs, collected at surgery. The receptor set was obtained from a male donor with early-stage non-small cell lung cancer.

This clonotype was counted ten times or more. This chain joins TRBV7-3 and TRBJ1-1; D is uncertain. With 5 bases removed from V and 5 bases from J, the gap between germline ends came to 12 bases. Germline-derived CDR1 and CDR2 are SGHTA and FQGTGA. This CDR3 is 13 amino acids long. CDR3 region: CASSLHPATEAFF. The DNA of the CDR3 is TGTGCCAGCAGCCTTCACCCGGCGACTGAAGCTTTCTTT.

Worth noting for this clonotype: A much larger clone lies one base from this, so it may be a read error. The CDR3 bases are TGTGCCAGCAGCCTCCCTGACTCGTCCATAGATACGCAGTATTTT. Its translation is CASSLPDSSIDTQYF. The chain combines TRBV5-4 with TRBJ2-3; D is ambiguous. The CDR3 totals 15 residues. Trimming took off 4 bases at V and 5 bases at J, with 17 bases between the two ends. The germline gives CDR1 SGHNT, CDR2 YYREEE (reference sequence).

This clonotype has at least ten counts. The chain combines TRBV6-4 with TRBJ2-2; D call uncertain. This CDR3 is 18 amino acids long. Germline V gene sequence: CDR1 MRHNA, CDR2 SNTAGT. Trimming stripped 2 bases from V and 1 base from J, with 17 bases between. The CDR3 protein is CASSDTLPPPGNTGELFF. The CDR3 DNA is TGTGCCAGCAGTGACACCCTCCCACCCCCGGGGAACACCGGGGAGCTGTTTTTT.

This CDR3 is CASESYGYTF. The CDR3, as DNA: TGTGCCAGCGAGAGCTATGGCTACACCTTC. V gene TRBV25-1 combines with J gene TRBJ1-2, with D hard to call. Trimming took off 8 bases at V and 4 bases at J, with 5 bases between the two ends. The CDR3 contains 10 residues. Germline V gene sequence: CDR1 MGHDK, CDR2 SYGVNS.

The genes are TRBV6-6 and TRBJ2-3; 9 bases agree with TRBD2. The CDR3 extends over 15 amino acids. Germline CDR1 reads MNHNY; CDR2 reads SVGAGI (reference sequence). J lost 2 bases, V lost 7 bases, and 7 bases had no gene match. As DNA, the CDR3 is TGTGCCAGCACTCGAGCGGGGGGAAACACAGATACGCAGTATTTT. Translation gives CASTRAGGNTDTQYF.

This rearrangement joins TRBV7-2 to TRBJ1-1; D remains ambiguous. V dropped 1 base and J dropped 7 bases, with 10 bases sitting between them. The CDR3 runs to 13 residues. CDR1 SGHTA and CDR2 FQGNSA come from the germline V gene. The CDR3 DNA follows: TGTGCCAGCAGCTTAGATTGGTCAGATGAAGCTTTCTTT. Translating it yields CASSLDWSDEAFF.

This clonotype was picked up a small number of times. V is TRBV5-1 and J is TRBJ1-1; 8 bases map to TRBD1. CDR1 is SGHRS, CDR2 YFSETQ, per germline. Trimming took 4 bases from V and 5 from J; bases not matched to a gene: 10. CDR3 size: 15 residues. For the CDR3, the DNA is TGCGCCAGCAGCCCGGTCGGGACAGGCGGGACTGAAGCTTTCTTT. This gives the protein CASSPVGTGGTEAFF.

V usage is TRBV5-4 and J usage is TRBJ2-6; 8 nucleotides agree with TRBD1. The germline gives CDR1 SGHNT, CDR2 YYREEE (reference sequence). The CDR3 has 17 amino acids. V lost 4 bases and J lost 0; bases outside the gene matches: 6. CDR3 nucleotide sequence: TGTGCCAGCAGCGGGGGACAGGTGTACTCTGGGGCCAACGTCCTGACTTTC. This sequence encodes CASSGGQVYSGANVLTF.